Given below is one T cell receptor beta chain in context. TCRdb's table, derived via immunoSEQ multiplex PCR, lists solely in-frame clones and lacks some. Of almost 250,000 clones listed, around 86% are singletons. The CDR3 contains 16 residues. Germline V lookup: CDR1 SNHLY, CDR2 FYNNEI. Losses at the gene ends were 6 bases for V and 6 bases for J; bases not matched to a gene: 14. This sample stems from a study of blood T cell repertoires in COVID-19. This receptor was obtained from a woman aged 45-59 years who had recovered from COVID-19. The chain joins TRBV2 to TRBJ2-3; 8 bases line up with TRBD1. Sequencing input: PBMCs or T cells enriched from blood (not recorded which). Written as DNA, the CDR3 is TGTGCCAGCAGAAAACAGGGGGGACCCGACACGGATACGCAGTATTTT. It is translated as CASRKQGGPDTDTQYF. The complete variable domain, with remaining parts taken from reference TRBV2 and TRBJ2-3, reads EPEVTQTPSHQVTQMGQEVILRCVPISNHLYFYWYRQILGQKVEFLVSFYNNEISEKSEIFDDQFSVERPDGSNFTLKIRSTKLEDSAMYFCASRKQGGPDTDTQYFGPGTRLTVL.